These 28 T cell receptor beta chains were sequenced from one sample in a study of T cell responses to AZD1222 COVID-19 vaccine (dated by TCRdb to the early 2020s). Receptor libraries were prepared by the immunoSEQ multiplex PCR assay. TCRdb retrieved this table from immuneACCESS and kept in-frame rearrangements only. Not all clones are present; in checked studies, unresolved V genes account for under half, and no reason is known for the remainder. In this sample the table shows roughly 150,000 clones, almost 90% of which occur a single time. The top ten clonotypes cover roughly 5% of the sample. In the paper's terms, the time point label means: baseline before first vaccination. This specimen was peripheral blood, taken on day 0 of AZD1222 vaccination. The receptors stem from an adult in good health.

The chain recombines TRBV27 with TRBJ1-1; 7 positions agree with TRBD1. The CDR3 loop spans 15 amino acids. The germline V gene encodes CDR1 MNHEY and CDR2 SMNVEV (reference sequence). Trimming removed 7 bases from V and 1 base from J; junction bases left unmatched: 9. The CDR3 reads CASTSQEGANTEAFF. The DNA for the CDR3 is TGTGCCAGCACCTCCCAGGAGGGGGCGAACACTGAAGCTTTCTTT.

This chain joins TRBV6-5 and TRBJ2-3; a possible D gene is TRBD1 (7 bases). Germline-derived CDR1 and CDR2 are MNHEY and SVGAGI. The CDR3 contains 12 residues. Trimming took 6 bases from V and 8 from J, leaving 12 bases between them. As DNA, the CDR3 is TGTGCCAGCAGGGGGGGACAGCCTACGCAGTATTTT. Translating it yields CASRGGQPTQYF.

The rearrangement links TRBV2 to TRBJ1-2; 8 nucleotides align to TRBD1. V was clipped by 9 bases and J by 6 bases; unmatched bases: 12. Germline loops: CDR1 SNHLY, CDR2 FYNNEI. This CDR3 spans 14 amino acids. CDR3 residues: CASTKRRGRDGYTF. Here the CDR3 DNA reads TGTGCCAGTACAAAGCGCAGGGGGCGCGATGGCTACACCTTC.

The chain joins TRBV18 to TRBJ2-2, with D possibly matching TRBD1 (5 bases). The CDR3 has 14 amino acids. The germline V gene encodes CDR1 KGHSH and CDR2 LQKENI. Trimming stripped 3 bases from V and 2 bases from J, with 7 bases between. CDR3 sequence reads: CASSPQGNTGELFF. The CDR3 bases are TGTGCCAGCTCACCCCAGGGAAACACCGGGGAGCTGTTTTTT. Using reference TRBV18 and TRBJ2-2 for the parts outside the CDR3, the full variable domain is NAGVMQNPRHLVRRRGQEARLRCSPMKGHSHVYWYRQLPEEGLKFMVYLQKENIIDESGMPKERFSAEFPKEGPSILRIQQVVRGDSAAYFCASSPQGNTGELFFGEGSRLTVL.

The chain joins TRBV6-5 to TRBJ1-1; 7 bases fit TRBD1. This CDR3 spans 15 amino acids. Trimming at V came to 2 bases and at J to 4 bases, leaving 7 bases not matched to a gene. Per germline, CDR1 MNHEY and CDR2 SVGAGI. CDR3 loop: CASSYMGTAGTEAFF. CDR3 nucleotide sequence: TGTGCCAGCAGTTACATGGGGACAGCAGGCACTGAAGCTTTCTTT.

In DNA form, the CDR3 reads TGTGCCAGCAGCGTCAGGGGGCTGGGTGGGACTGAAGCTTTCTTT. Its translation is CASSVRGLGGTEAFF. V usage is TRBV7-6 and J usage is TRBJ1-1; TRBD1 matches at 8 bases. The CDR3 totals 15 residues. With 5 bases clipped from V and 5 bases from J, the junction kept 10 bases outside the gene matches. CDR1 is SGHVS, CDR2 FNYEAQ, per germline.

V gene TRBV7-9 combines with J gene TRBJ2-1, with D possibly being TRBD2 (6 bases). V lost 4 bases and J lost 3, with 19 bases in between. Germline V lookup: CDR1 SEHNR, CDR2 FQNEAQ (reference sequence). There are 17 residues in the CDR3. Here the CDR3 DNA reads TGTGCCAGCAGCTCCACGCGGGGCCCGAGTCGCTACAATGAGCAGTTCTTC. Amino acid sequence: CASSSTRGPSRYNEQFF.

The chain uses TRBV4-2 and TRBJ2-7; 7 bases map to TRBD2. This CDR3 spans 16 amino acids. With 0 bases clipped from V and 5 bases from J, the junction kept 10 bases outside the gene matches. The V gene's germline CDR1 is LGHNA and CDR2 YNFKEQ. The CDR3 protein is CASSQDRSGVFDEQYF. As DNA, the CDR3 is TGTGCCAGCAGCCAAGATCGGAGCGGGGTTTTCGACGAGCAGTACTTC.

The chain employs TRBV6-2 or TRBV6-3 and TRBJ1-2; 10 bases agree with TRBD1. This CDR3 is 16 amino acids long. Trimming took 2 bases from V and 5 from J; bases not matched to a gene: 8. Germline V gene lookup returns CDR1 MNHEY and CDR2 SVGEGT. CDR3 DNA sequence: TGTGCCAGCAGTTACGGGACAGGGGTCCCTGGGTATGGCTACACCTTC. This sequence encodes CASSYGTGVPGYGYTF.

This chain uses TRBV5-4 with TRBJ2-3; D could derive from TRBD1 or TRBD2 (5 bases each). Trimming left V 1 base short and J 5 bases short, with 11 bases between. This CDR3 has 14 residues. Germline V lookup: CDR1 SGHNT, CDR2 YYREEE (reference sequence). CDR3 residues: CASSLRGGGDTQYF. CDR3 nucleotides: TGTGCCAGCAGCTTGCGGGGCGGAGGAGATACGCAGTATTTT.

This clone turned up a few times. The chain carries TRBV6-1 and TRBJ1-2; D is uncertain. This CDR3 is 14 amino acids long. Germline V gene sequence: CDR1 MNHNS, CDR2 SASEGT. V lost 1 base to trimming and J lost 1 base, with 7 bases between them. The CDR3 spells CASSEEAVNYGYTF. The DNA of the CDR3 is TGTGCCAGCAGTGAAGAGGCAGTTAACTATGGCTACACCTTC.

This clone was recorded once. V gene TRBV25-1 combines with J gene TRBJ2-1; D gene ambiguous. Trimming took off 6 bases at V and 10 bases at J, with 10 bases between the two ends. Germline values: CDR1 MGHDK, CDR2 SYGVNS. CDR3 size: 11 residues. CDR3 protein: CASSLMGEQFF. CDR3 in DNA: TGTGCCAGCAGCTTAATGGGAGAGCAGTTCTTC.

The chain is built from TRBV5-1 and TRBJ2-2, with 12 bases identical to TRBD2. Germline V lookup: CDR1 SGHRS, CDR2 YFSETQ. The CDR3 totals 18 residues. Losses at the gene ends were 1 base for V and 0 bases for J; bases not matched to a gene: 4. The CDR3 DNA follows: TGCGCCAGCAGCTTGTGGACTAGCGGGGCTACGAACACCGGGGAGCTGTTTTTT. Translating it yields CASSLWTSGATNTGELFF. Based on the CDR3 plus reference TRBV5-1 and TRBJ2-2, the full variable domain is KAGVTQTPRYLIKTRGQQVTLSCSPISGHRSVSWYQQTPGQGLQFLFEYFSETQRNKGNFPGRFSGRQFSNSRSEMNVSTLELGDSALYLCASSLWTSGATNTGELFFGEGSRLTVL.

The rearrangement links TRBV3-1 (or the pseudogene TRBV3-2) to TRBJ2-7; TRBD2 matches 8 bases. Germline V lookup: CDR1 LGHDT, CDR2 YNNKEL (reference sequence). Losses at the gene ends were 1 base for V and 11 bases for J; bases not matched to a gene: 13. The CDR3 is made up of 15 amino acids. CDR3 loop: CASSQGNGRGIWKYF. The CDR3 DNA reads as TGTGCCAGCAGCCAAGGCAACGGGAGGGGGATTTGGAAGTACTTC.

The rearrangement uses TRBV5-1 and TRBJ2-7; D gene uncertain. Looked up from germline, CDR1 is SGHRS and CDR2 is YFSETQ. CDR3 length: 14 amino acids. Trimming left V 2 bases short and J 6 bases short, with 15 bases between. The CDR3 protein is CASSLPGEVGEQYF. The CDR3 region has the DNA TGCGCCAGCAGCTTACCAGGCGAGGTCGGCGAGCAGTACTTC.

V gene TRBV12-3 or TRBV12-4 combines with J gene TRBJ1-2, with D perhaps matching TRBD1 (5 bases). Trimming removed 6 bases at V and 7 bases at J, with 12 bases between. CDR3 length: 12 residues. The CDR3 DNA reads as TGTGCCAGCAGCGGGGGGGGAATTGGCTACACCTTC. Amino acid sequence: CASSGGGIGYTF.

V is TRBV28 and J is TRBJ2-7; D remains unclear. Germline V gives CDR1 MDHEN, CDR2 SYDVKM. The CDR3 totals 13 residues. Trimming shortened V by 5 bases and J by 2 bases, and 10 bases separated the two germline ends. The CDR3 region is CASSPRGAYEQYF. The CDR3 DNA follows: TGTGCCAGCAGTCCCCGTGGGGCCTACGAGCAGTACTTC.

This clone was seen once. This specimen includes other DNA sequences encoding the same CDR3. The V and J genes are TRBV28 and TRBJ1-1, with D hard to call. Trimming took 5 bases from V and 4 from J, leaving 8 bases between them. The CDR3 is made up of 12 amino acids. Germline CDR1 MDHEN, CDR2 SYDVKM. The DNA for the CDR3 is TGTGCCAGCAGTCCTCCCGGCACTGAAGCTTTCTTT. Residues: CASSPPGTEAFF. Combining the CDR3 with reference TRBV28 and TRBJ1-1 gives the whole variable domain DVKVTQSSRYLVKRTGEKVFLECVQDMDHENMFWYRQDPGLGLRLIYFSYDVKMKEKGDIPEGYSVSREKKERFSLILESASTNQTSMYLCASSPPGTEAFFGQGTRLTVV.

V is TRBV5-6 and J is TRBJ1-5; weak D call: TRBD1 (5 bases). The CDR3 has 15 residues. The germline gives CDR1 SGHDT, CDR2 YYEEEE. V shed 1 base and J shed 2 bases, with 10 bases lying between them. In DNA, the CDR3 is TGTGCCAGCAGCTTGAGCGGCAGGGGCAATCAGCCCCAGCATTTT. This encodes CASSLSGRGNQPQHF.

J is TRBJ1-6 and V is TRBV5-4, with unresolved D. Germline V gives CDR1 SGHNT, CDR2 YYREEE (reference sequence). Trimming took 2 bases from V and 0 from J, leaving 6 bases between them. CDR3 size: 15 residues. CDR3 loop: CASSFGSSYNSPLHF. CDR3 sequence (DNA): TGTGCCAGCAGCTTCGGGAGCTCCTATAATTCACCCCTCCACTTT.

CDR3 sequence: CAWSLTSGRGDTQYF. CDR3 nucleotides: TGTGCCTGGAGCCTGACTAGCGGGAGAGGGGATACGCAGTATTTT. The gene calls are TRBV30 and TRBJ2-3; 12 positions agree with TRBD2. Trimming cost V 3 bases and J 6 bases; bases outside gene matches: 7. CDR1 and CDR2 from the germline V gene are GTSNPN and SVGIG (reference sequence). The CDR3 has 15 amino acids.

The chain couples TRBV5-1 to TRBJ2-2; unclear D gene. The CDR3 consists of 15 residues. Trimming took off 1 base at V and 4 bases at J, with 11 bases between the two ends. Germline-derived CDR1 and CDR2 are SGHRS and YFSETQ. CDR3 DNA: TGCGCCAGCAGCTTGCGTTCGGTTTCCACCGGGGAGCTGTTTTTT. Amino acids: CASSLRSVSTGELFF.

The chain carries TRBV28 and TRBJ1-3, with unresolved D. The CDR3 sequence is 15 residues long. V lost 3 bases and J 0 bases, leaving 9 bases between the germline ends. Germline CDR1 reads MDHEN; CDR2 reads SYDVKM. As DNA, the CDR3 is TGTGCCAGCAGTTTTGCAGTGAGCTCTGGAAACACCATATATTTT. As protein: CASSFAVSSGNTIYF. Together with reference TRBV28 and TRBJ1-3, the CDR3 gives the full variable domain: DVKVTQSSRYLVKRTGEKVFLECVQDMDHENMFWYRQDPGLGLRLIYFSYDVKMKEKGDIPEGYSVSREKKERFSLILESASTNQTSMYLCASSFAVSSGNTIYFGEGSWLTVV.

The V gene is TRBV7-2, the J gene TRBJ1-2; D is unresolved. Trimming took off 1 base at V and 13 bases at J, with 13 bases between the two ends. The germline V gene encodes CDR1 SGHTA and CDR2 FQGNSA. The CDR3 contains 12 residues. The CDR3 DNA reads TGTGCCAGCAGCTTAGATACAGCCCAAGGCACCTTC. Translating gives CASSLDTAQGTF.

V is TRBV3-1 (or the pseudogene TRBV3-2) and J is TRBJ1-2, with 9 bases matching TRBD1. Unmatched junction bases numbered 5, after V lost 4 bases and J lost 8 bases. Looked up from germline, CDR1 is LGHDT and CDR2 is YNNKEL (reference sequence). The CDR3 runs 13 residues. This CDR3 reads CASSLHRGRGYTF. For the CDR3, the DNA is TGTGCCAGCAGCCTCCACAGGGGGCGGGGCTACACCTTC.

The chain joins TRBV27 to TRBJ2-3; D is undetermined. V lost 2 bases to trimming and J lost 2 bases, with 11 bases between them. This CDR3 comprises 15 residues. Germline lookup yields CDR1 MNHEY and CDR2 SMNVEV (reference sequence). The DNA for the CDR3 is TGTGCCAGCAGTTTACAAGGGCCTCCCACAGATACGCAGTATTTT. This encodes CASSLQGPPTDTQYF.

This chain uses TRBV2 with TRBJ1-5, with no clear D. The CDR3 is 14 residues long. Germline V gene data show CDR1 as SNHLY and CDR2 as FYNNEI. The V and J ends lost 3 bases and 3 bases respectively, with 9 bases between them. The CDR3: CASSDWATNQPQHF. The DNA for the CDR3 is TGTGCCAGCAGTGATTGGGCAACCAATCAGCCCCAGCATTTT. Full variable domain (remainder filled in from reference TRBV2 and TRBJ1-5): EPEVTQTPSHQVTQMGQEVILRCVPISNHLYFYWYRQILGQKVEFLVSFYNNEISEKSEIFDDQFSVERPDGSNFTLKIRSTKLEDSAMYFCASSDWATNQPQHFGDGTRLSIL.

The chain has TRBV6-5 and TRBJ1-6; D is possibly TRBD1 (6 bases). There are 13 residues in the CDR3. The germline gives CDR1 MNHEY, CDR2 SVGAGI. V was clipped by 8 bases and J by 8 bases, with 13 bases between them. The CDR3 nucleotides are TGTGCCAGCGGGGGCTATCAAGATTCACCCCTCCACTTT. It encodes CASGGYQDSPLHF.